A selection of T cell receptor beta chains follows, all from one sample in a study of T-cell reconstitution after alpha-beta-depleted transplantation in children. Each CDR3 protein gets one entry after TCRdb re-called the PCR reads with MiXCR. The sample holds about 640,000 distinct CDR3 sequences, over 10% seen once. Sequences were derived from PBMCs, mostly from graft donor cells, sampled 360 days after TCRalphabeta/CD19-depleted stem cell transplant. The receptor set was obtained from a male patient aged 5 to 17 who had a stem cell transplant for acute myeloid leukemia, so the T cells may come from the graft donor. Each CDR3 is given without its conserved first and last residue.

V	J	CDR3
TRBV11-2	TRBJ2-2	ASSLVTGNTGELF
TRBV29-1	TRBJ2-5	SVSQEIRETQY
TRBV5-1	TRBJ1-2	ASSFGMNYGYT
TRBV19	TRBJ2-7	ASSITGGGSYEQY
TRBV12-3/TRBV12-4	TRBJ2-1	ASSPPGTSSSEQF
TRBV5-1	TRBJ2-6	ASSLAGGGQGSGANVLT
TRBV11-2	TRBJ1-1	ASSLAPQGMNTEAF
TRBV30	TRBJ2-1	AWTRTKYNEQF
TRBV20-1	TRBJ2-1	SARVNGNEQF
TRBV28	TRBJ2-7	ASRGEGGEQY
TRBV6-2/TRBV6-3	TRBJ2-1	ASSSWVKTYNEQF
TRBV30	TRBJ2-3	AWGLAADPDTQY
TRBV7-9	TRBJ2-2	ASSSRPRTGELF
TRBV6-1	TRBJ2-7	ASSGQGTQIYEQY
TRBV10-3	TRBJ1-1	AISESRGGTEAF
TRBV6-2/TRBV6-3	TRBJ2-2	ASSYVGLAAGELI
TRBV10-3	TRBJ2-7	AISDPAGPSYEQY
TRBV20-1	TRBJ1-5	SARAYRGSNQPQH
TRBV25-1	TRBJ2-7	ASSAPGEQY
TRBV7-2	TRBJ2-7	ASSLALQGSYEQY
TRBV9	TRBJ2-1	ASTTSGLAGDPEENEQF
TRBV29-1	TRBJ2-7	SANRGNYEQY
TRBV5-1	TRBJ2-1	ASSRSGKEGNEQF
TRBV27	TRBJ2-1	ASSLLAGVSGEQF
TRBV5-1	TRBJ1-1	ASSFTGYTEAF
TRBV15	TRBJ2-3	ATSRGGQGNTDTQY
TRBV12-3/TRBV12-4	TRBJ2-3	TSSRYPLTSDGTDTQY
TRBV4-2	TRBJ2-1	ASSQDGFGEQF
TRBV3-1	TRBJ2-1	ASSQDSGNEQF
TRBV5-1	TRBJ2-2	ASSRDTAGATGELF
TRBV28	TRBJ1-1	ASRGGMNTEAF
TRBV4-2	TRBJ2-1	ASSQDQGTSGRGNEQF
TRBV6-4	TRBJ1-2	ASSDSTASYGYT
TRBV6-5	TRBJ1-2	ASSYSFQGQNYGYT
TRBV9	TRBJ2-7	ASSQGGTGELGVYEQY
TRBV20-1	TRBJ2-3	SARQTGGTDTQY
TRBV6-1	TRBJ2-7	ASRPLQPGPLKGLYEQY
TRBV7-2	TRBJ2-1	ASSLALVYPYNEQF
TRBV28	TRBJ1-6	ASSYLPFNSPLH
TRBV12-3/TRBV12-4	TRBJ2-1	ASSLEASGLGEQF
TRBV20-1	TRBJ2-1	SARPGAGGLNEQF
TRBV25-1	TRBJ2-1	ASSESSEQF
TRBV15	TRBJ1-1	ATSRAGQGDTEAF